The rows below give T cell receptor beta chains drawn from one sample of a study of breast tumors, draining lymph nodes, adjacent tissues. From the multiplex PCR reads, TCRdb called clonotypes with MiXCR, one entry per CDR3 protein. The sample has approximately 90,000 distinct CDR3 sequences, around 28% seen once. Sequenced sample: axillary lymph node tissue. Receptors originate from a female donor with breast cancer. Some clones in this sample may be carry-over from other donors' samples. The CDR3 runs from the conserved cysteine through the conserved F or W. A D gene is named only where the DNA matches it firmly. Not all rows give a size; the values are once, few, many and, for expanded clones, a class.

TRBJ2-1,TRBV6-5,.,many,TGTGCCAGCACTTCCTCTTATCTCAATGAGCAGTTCTTC,CASTSSYLNEQFF
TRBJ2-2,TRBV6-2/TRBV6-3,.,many,TGTGCCAGCGGCGGGACGAACACCGGGGAGCTGTTTTTT,CASGGTNTGELFF
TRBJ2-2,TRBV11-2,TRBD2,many,TGTGCCAGCAGCTTTTCCAGCGGGATAGGGGTCGGGGAGCTGTTTTTT,CASSFSSGIGVGELFF
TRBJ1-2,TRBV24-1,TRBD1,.,TGTGCCACCAGTGAGTCCGGGACAGGGCATAACTATGGCTACACCTTC,CATSESGTGHNYGYTF
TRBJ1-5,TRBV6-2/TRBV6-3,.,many,TGTGCCAGCAGTTACGGACAGCTAGGCAATCAGCCCCAGCATTTT,CASSYGQLGNQPQHF
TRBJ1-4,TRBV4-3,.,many,TGCGCCAGCAGCCAAGGGCGGTCCGAAAAACTGTTTTTT,CASSQGRSEKLFF
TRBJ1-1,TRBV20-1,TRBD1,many,TGCAGTGCGAAAGACAGGGGAACAACTTTCTTT,CSAKDRGTTFF
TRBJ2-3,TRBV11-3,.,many,TGTGCCAGCAGCGAAAGGAGGGGGTCCGGGTCGGATACGCAGTATTTT,CASSERRGSGSDTQYF
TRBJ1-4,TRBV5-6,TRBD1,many,TGTGCCAGCAGCCGACCCGGGACAGGGATCACTAATGAAAAACTGTTTTTT,CASSRPGTGITNEKLFF
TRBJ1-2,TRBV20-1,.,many,TGCAGTGCTAGGGACACATACGCTAATTCCCATGGCTACACCTTC,CSARDTYANSHGYTF
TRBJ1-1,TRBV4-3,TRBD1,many,TGCGCCAGCAGCTCGACAGGGGACACTGAAGCTTTCTTT,CASSSTGDTEAFF
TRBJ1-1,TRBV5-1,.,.,TGCGCCAGCAGCTTGGAGGATAGCGCTGAAGCTTTCTTT,CASSLEDSAEAFF
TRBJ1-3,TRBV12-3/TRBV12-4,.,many,TGTGCCACCCAGTTTTGGGGAGGGGACACCATATATTTT,CATQFWGGDTIYF
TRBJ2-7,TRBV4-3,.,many,TGCGCCAGCAGCCAAAGTGGGGGGGAGCAGTACTTC,CASSQSGGEQYF
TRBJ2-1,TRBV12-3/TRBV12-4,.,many,TGTGCCAGCAGTCGGGACTCCGCCAATGAGCAGTTCTTC,CASSRDSANEQFF
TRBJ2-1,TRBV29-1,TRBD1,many,TGCAGCGTAAAGACAGGGAGCTACAATGAGCAGTTCTTC,CSVKTGSYNEQFF
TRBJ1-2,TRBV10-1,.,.,TGCGCCAGCAGGGTAGAGCCAACGACTCGGTATGGCCACACCTTC,CASRVEPTTRYGHTF
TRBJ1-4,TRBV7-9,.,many,TGTGCCAGCAGCTTAGCGGGAGGACGGAATGAAAAACTGTTTTTT,CASSLAGGRNEKLFF
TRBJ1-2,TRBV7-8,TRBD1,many,TGTGCCAGCAGCCCTCGGGACAGGGGAAGCTATGGCTACACCTTC,CASSPRDRGSYGYTF
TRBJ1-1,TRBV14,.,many,TGTGCCAGCAGCCAAGTCATCGCGAACACTGAAGCTTTCTTT,CASSQVIANTEAFF
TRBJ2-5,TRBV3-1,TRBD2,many,TGTGCCAGCAGCCTCCCGGGAGGGCCCGAGACCCAGTACTTC,CASSLPGGPETQYF
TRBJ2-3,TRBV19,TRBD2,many,TGTGCCAGTAGTATAGATCTAGCGGGTAATACGCAGTATTTT,CASSIDLAGNTQYF
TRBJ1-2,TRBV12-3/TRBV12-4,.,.,TGTGCCAGCAGTAACGGTTCAGAAGTGGGCTACACCTTC,CASSNGSEVGYTF
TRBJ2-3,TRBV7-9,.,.,TGTGCCAGCAGCTTAGGAGGGGATAATGAGCAGTATTTT,CASSLGGDNEQYF
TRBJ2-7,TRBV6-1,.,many,TGTGCCAGCAGTGACACGATTAGCCCCTACGAGCAGTACTTC,CASSDTISPYEQYF
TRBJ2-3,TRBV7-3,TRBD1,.,TGTGCCAGCAGCTTAGCAACAGGGGTGAGCACAGATACGCAGTATTTT,CASSLATGVSTDTQYF
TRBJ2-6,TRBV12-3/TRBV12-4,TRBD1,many,TGTGCCAGCAGTTTCCTGGGACAGGCGATCTCTGGGGCCAACGTCCTGACTTTC,CASSFLGQAISGANVLTF